The sequence of this T cell receptor (beta chain) was determined in a study of CD8 T cells in Susac syndrome. After extraction with the RNeasy kit, about 0.45 to 1 ug of the RNA was reverse transcribed using random hexamers. The method of amplification for TCR beta CDR3 was immunoSEQ multiplex PCR, covering 54 Vbeta and 13 Jbeta. TCRdb re-derived calls from the immunoSEQ multiplex PCR reads in MiXCR, one entry per CDR3 protein. The data hold around 200,000 distinct CDR3 sequences, with roughly 94% observed a single time. In germline, CDR1 is SGHRS, CDR2 YFSETQ. There are 14 residues in the CDR3. V was shortened by 2 bases and J by 1 base, with 9 bases between the two germline ends. From blood CD8+ and CD4+ T cells, TCR beta sequences were generated. It was treatment-naive patients with stable or active relapsing-remitting disease who made up the multiple sclerosis controls. The CD8+ and CD4+ T cells were isolated magnetically using a negative isolation approach, whereas the TEMRA cells were enriched by FACS.

The chain joins TRBV5-1 to TRBJ2-5; no definite D call. The TCR was taken from a human donor with multiple sclerosis. Sequencing was carried out using CD4+ T cells from PBMCs. CDR3 in DNA: TGCGCCAGCAGCTTAGGCAGCTCCCAAGAGACCCAGTACTTC. It translates to CASSLGSSQETQYF.